This TCR beta chain was retrieved from a study of blood T cell repertoires in COVID-19 (dated by TCRdb to about 2020). About the study as a whole: Samples from collaborators originated in the United States, Italy and Spain and spanned both the acute and convalescent phases of COVID-19. Deeply sampled blood TCRbeta repertoires from subjects exposed to, actively infected with, or recovered from COVID-19 were included in the dataset. Sample metadata almost always included a de-identified subject ID, COVID-19 status, age in years and sex. Where available, HLA class I and class II types were obtained from metadata supplied by the sample provider rather than from assay-based typing. The prospective study material was composed of cDNA or gDNA derived from T cells, B-cell-depleted T cells, or PBMCs. The samples were drawn from two sources: the first 160 participants of the ongoing ImmuneRACE study, and 1,000 to 1,500 subjects contributed by 6 global collaborators. The repertoires were made available in a free public database intended to serve as a resource for research on the immune response to SARS-CoV-2.

Whole blood was collected in K2EDTA tubes by collaborating institutions according to the institutions' own protocols. For TCRbeta analysis, collaborator samples were shipped as frozen whole blood, as isolated PBMCs, or as DNA extracted from either sample type. A remark on this clone: No cognate antigen has been identified for it. Base qualities were left out, and no much larger clone turns up one base away.

The paper's findings and limits, for the study overall: The quantity of clinical and demographic metadata differed by source and by participant and was supplied without curation.

There are 15 amino acids in the CDR3, from cysteine to phenylalanine inclusive. The kept DNA is CDR3 alone, 45 bases in frame from the first base. V has 0 bases trimmed and J has 1 base trimmed; junction bases matching no gene number 2. CDR1 and CDR2 are drawn from the germline V gene: SGHDT, YYEEEE. The immunoSEQ Assay, a bias-controlled multiplex PCR, was used to amplify TCRbeta CDR3 regions from genomic DNA. The authors' pipeline ran thus. The number of nucleated cells in each sample was estimated by amplification of reference gene primers within the assay. Sequence reads were collapsed and filtered to measure the absolute abundance of every unique TCRbeta CDR3 rearrangement. For each sample, productive Simpson clonality was calculated by taking the square root of Simpson's diversity index across productive rearrangements. TCRdb took over this immuneACCESS table, retaining in-frame rearrangements with V and J assigned. Such tables are incomplete; in checked studies, under half of the missing clones stem from an unresolved V gene, and the remainder is unexplained. That table supplies the V and J calls and clone size; D and trimming were determined from the DNA. The sample table lists approximately 82,000 clones, around four fifths of them with a count of one. Of the sample, 12% falls within the top ten clones.

This sequence uses TRBV5-6 and TRBJ2-3; 7 central nucleotides agree with TRBD1. Sequenced material: peripheral blood. The source is a woman in her 70s with active or convalescent COVID-19. This receptor has the CDR3 CASSLGGTGTDTQYF. The nucleotides are TGTGCCAGCAGCTTGGGTGGGACAGGCACAGATACGCAGTATTTT.